Listed below are T cell receptor beta chains from one sample, sequenced in a study of neurological immune-mediated disorders. In TCRdb, the 5' RACE reads were re-called with MiXCR into one record per CDR3 protein. The data show some 68,000 distinct CDR3 sequences, roughly 15% seen once. Sequencing input: PBMCs. The receptors derive from a female donor with HTLV-1-associated myelopathy (HAM/TSP). Each CDR3 is given with its conserved first and last residue. The order of the fields is clone size, J gene, V gene, D gene, CDR3 protein, CDR3 DNA. The D gene is left open where the match is weak. Only part of the rows carry a size: once, few, many, or a class if the clone is expanded.

clone_size: many
j_call: TRBJ2-5
v_call: TRBV18
d_call: .
cdr3_aa: CASSPQGNRQETQYF
cdr3_nt: TGTGCCAGCTCACCTCAGGGAAATCGCCAAGAGACCCAGTACTTC

clone_size: many
j_call: TRBJ1-1
v_call: TRBV6-5
d_call: .
cdr3_aa: CASSYSGVVTEAFF
cdr3_nt: TGTGCCAGCAGTTACTCGGGGGTGGTCACTGAAGCTTTCTTT

clone_size: many
j_call: TRBJ2-5
v_call: TRBV20-1
d_call: .
cdr3_aa: CSARDKGGRRTQYF
cdr3_nt: TGCAGTGCTAGAGATAAGGGGGGGCGGAGGACCCAGTACTTC

clone_size: many
j_call: TRBJ2-2
v_call: TRBV28
d_call: TRBD2
cdr3_aa: CASSGGGLAGTGELFF
cdr3_nt: TGTGCCAGCAGTGGAGGGGGACTAGCGGGGACCGGGGAGCTGTTTTTT

clone_size: many
j_call: TRBJ2-1
v_call: TRBV5-1
d_call: TRBD2
cdr3_aa: CASSLGLAGGYNEQFF
cdr3_nt: TGCGCCAGCAGCTTGGGACTAGCGGGGGGCTACAATGAGCAGTTCTTC

clone_size: many
j_call: TRBJ2-7
v_call: TRBV3-1
d_call: TRBD1
cdr3_aa: CASRDRGGPDEQYF
cdr3_nt: TGTGCCAGCAGGGACCGAGGGGGCCCCGACGAGCAGTACTTC

clone_size: many
j_call: TRBJ2-2
v_call: TRBV5-1
d_call: .
cdr3_aa: CASSGVSETNTGELFF
cdr3_nt: TGCGCCAGCAGTGGGGTGAGCGAGACTAACACCGGGGAGCTGTTTTTT

clone_size: many
j_call: TRBJ1-2
v_call: TRBV28
d_call: .
cdr3_aa: CASSLVVDYGYTF
cdr3_nt: TGTGCCAGCAGTTTAGTGGTCGACTATGGCTACACCTTC

clone_size: many
j_call: TRBJ2-2
v_call: TRBV20-1
d_call: TRBD1
cdr3_aa: CSATSAGTENTGELFF
cdr3_nt: TGCAGTGCTACCTCGGCCGGGACAGAAAACACCGGGGAGCTGTTTTTT

clone_size: .
j_call: TRBJ1-5
v_call: TRBV5-4
d_call: .
cdr3_aa: CASSGDRHQPQHF
cdr3_nt: TGTGCCAGCAGCGGGGACCGGCATCAGCCCCAGCATTTT

clone_size: many
j_call: TRBJ1-3
v_call: TRBV2
d_call: TRBD1
cdr3_aa: CASRGGTASGNTIYF
cdr3_nt: TGTGCCAGCAGAGGAGGGACAGCCTCTGGAAACACCATATATTTT

clone_size: many
j_call: TRBJ2-7
v_call: TRBV20-1
d_call: .
cdr3_aa: CSARPVPNDEQYF
cdr3_nt: TGCAGTGCTAGGCCGGTCCCAAACGACGAGCAGTACTTC

clone_size: .
j_call: TRBJ2-5
v_call: TRBV6-6
d_call: .
cdr3_aa: CASSYGRSQETQYF
cdr3_nt: TGTGCCAGCAGTTACGGAAGGTCCCAAGAGACCCAGTACTTC

clone_size: many
j_call: TRBJ2-7
v_call: TRBV7-9
d_call: .
cdr3_aa: CASTLGGRSYEQYF
cdr3_nt: TGTGCCAGCACCCTGGGGGGTAGGTCCTACGAGCAGTACTTC

clone_size: many
j_call: TRBJ2-5
v_call: TRBV20-1
d_call: .
cdr3_aa: CSVSQGGGSGETQYF
cdr3_nt: TGCAGTGTCTCACAGGGGGGGGGCTCCGGGGAGACCCAGTACTTC

clone_size: .
j_call: TRBJ1-2
v_call: TRBV20-1
d_call: .
cdr3_aa: CSAREGTWFGYTF
cdr3_nt: TGCAGTGCTAGAGAGGGGACATGGTTTGGCTACACCTTC

clone_size: .
j_call: TRBJ2-7
v_call: TRBV6-1
d_call: .
cdr3_aa: CATWAHNSNEQYF
cdr3_nt: TGTGCCACCTGGGCCCACAACTCGAACGAGCAGTACTTC

clone_size: many
j_call: TRBJ2-5
v_call: TRBV4-1
d_call: TRBD1
cdr3_aa: CASSQRDRGFQETQYF
cdr3_nt: TGCGCCAGCAGCCAACGGGACAGGGGTTTCCAAGAGACCCAGTACTTC

clone_size: few
j_call: TRBJ2-3
v_call: TRBV18
d_call: .
cdr3_aa: CASSPYQGIDTQYF
cdr3_nt: TGTGCCAGCTCACCATACCAGGGCATAGATACGCAGTATTTT

clone_size: many
j_call: TRBJ1-4
v_call: TRBV14
d_call: TRBD1
cdr3_aa: CASTRPGQDNEKLFF
cdr3_nt: TGTGCCAGCACCCGTCCGGGACAGGATAATGAAAAACTGTTTTTT

clone_size: many
j_call: TRBJ2-3
v_call: TRBV24-1
d_call: .
cdr3_aa: CATSRATDTQYF
cdr3_nt: TGTGCCACCAGTCGAGCGACAGATACGCAGTATTTT

clone_size: many
j_call: TRBJ2-6
v_call: TRBV6-5
d_call: .
cdr3_aa: CASSYSGIWANVLTF
cdr3_nt: TGTGCCAGCAGTTACTCGGGTATTTGGGCCAACGTCCTGACTTTC

clone_size: many
j_call: TRBJ2-7
v_call: TRBV20-1
d_call: .
cdr3_aa: CSATRAGTAAYEQYF
cdr3_nt: TGCAGTGCTACGAGAGCGGGGACAGCGGCCTACGAGCAGTACTTC

clone_size: many
j_call: TRBJ1-4
v_call: TRBV12-3/TRBV12-4
d_call: TRBD1
cdr3_aa: CASSTRQGAFVEKLFF
cdr3_nt: TGTGCCAGCAGCACCCGACAGGGGGCGTTTGTAGAAAAACTGTTTTTT

clone_size: many
j_call: TRBJ2-7
v_call: TRBV5-1
d_call: .
cdr3_aa: CASSLDATYEQYF
cdr3_nt: TGCGCCAGCAGCTTGGACGCGACCTACGAGCAGTACTTC

clone_size: many
j_call: TRBJ2-2
v_call: TRBV4-1
d_call: TRBD2
cdr3_aa: CASSLRGLAGGNTGELFF
cdr3_nt: TGCGCCAGCAGCCTAAGGGGACTAGCGGGAGGGAACACCGGGGAGCTGTTTTTT

clone_size: many
j_call: TRBJ2-7
v_call: TRBV5-1
d_call: TRBD1
cdr3_aa: CASSPGDRYSYEQYF
cdr3_nt: TGCGCCAGCAGCCCCGGGGACAGATATTCCTACGAGCAGTACTTC

clone_size: many
j_call: TRBJ2-3
v_call: TRBV5-1
d_call: .
cdr3_aa: CASSLGAGSDTQYF
cdr3_nt: TGCGCCAGCAGCTTGGGGGCAGGGTCGGATACGCAGTATTTT

clone_size: many
j_call: TRBJ1-1
v_call: TRBV20-1
d_call: .
cdr3_aa: CSAYPRNTEAFF
cdr3_nt: TGCAGTGCTTATCCTCGGAACACTGAAGCTTTCTTT

clone_size: many
j_call: TRBJ1-5
v_call: TRBV19
d_call: TRBD1
cdr3_aa: CARPWTGGNQPQHF
cdr3_nt: TGTGCCAGGCCTTGGACAGGGGGCAATCAGCCCCAGCATTTT

clone_size: many
j_call: TRBJ2-5
v_call: TRBV12-3/TRBV12-4
d_call: TRBD2
cdr3_aa: CASSPGGPQETQYF
cdr3_nt: TGTGCCAGCAGCCCGGGGGGGCCCCAAGAGACCCAGTACTTC

clone_size: many
j_call: TRBJ2-3
v_call: TRBV4-1
d_call: .
cdr3_aa: CASSFTGISDTQYF
cdr3_nt: TGCGCCAGCAGCTTCACAGGGATTTCAGATACGCAGTATTTT

clone_size: many
j_call: TRBJ2-1
v_call: TRBV5-1
d_call: TRBD1
cdr3_aa: CASSVGTGGNEQFF
cdr3_nt: TGCGCCAGCAGCGTCGGGACAGGAGGGAATGAGCAGTTCTTC

clone_size: .
j_call: TRBJ2-5
v_call: TRBV5-1
d_call: .
cdr3_aa: CASRPGPPAETQYF
cdr3_nt: TGCGCCAGCAGACCCGGACCACCTGCAGAGACCCAGTACTTC

clone_size: many
j_call: TRBJ2-3
v_call: TRBV5-1
d_call: .
cdr3_aa: CASSLLSHTDTQYF
cdr3_nt: TGCGCCAGCAGCTTGCTCAGCCACACAGATACGCAGTATTTT

clone_size: .
j_call: TRBJ2-1
v_call: TRBV7-3
d_call: TRBD2
cdr3_aa: CASSFTSGQYNEQFF
cdr3_nt: TGTGCCAGCAGCTTCACTAGCGGCCAATACAATGAGCAGTTCTTC

clone_size: .
j_call: TRBJ2-3
v_call: TRBV5-1
d_call: .
cdr3_aa: CTSRSKGDTKYF
cdr3_nt: TGCACCAGCAGATCCAAGGGTGATACGAAGTATTTT

clone_size: many
j_call: TRBJ2-7
v_call: TRBV5-1
d_call: .
cdr3_aa: CASSLASAADEQYF
cdr3_nt: TGCGCCAGCAGCTTGGCTTCCGCGGCGGACGAGCAGTACTTC

clone_size: many
j_call: TRBJ2-3
v_call: TRBV20-1
d_call: .
cdr3_aa: CSARQNSGSTDTQYF
cdr3_nt: TGCAGTGCTCGCCAAAATAGCGGTAGCACAGATACGCAGTATTTT

clone_size: many
j_call: TRBJ2-1
v_call: TRBV20-1
d_call: .
cdr3_aa: CSPVRDPHNEQFF
cdr3_nt: TGCAGTCCGGTGAGGGACCCGCACAATGAGCAGTTCTTC

clone_size: many
j_call: TRBJ2-3
v_call: TRBV20-1
d_call: TRBD2
cdr3_aa: CSARVGLAPDTQYF
cdr3_nt: TGCAGTGCTAGGGTGGGACTAGCTCCAGATACGCAGTATTTT

clone_size: .
j_call: TRBJ2-5
v_call: TRBV7-2
d_call: .
cdr3_aa: CASSLRRSEKETQYF
cdr3_nt: TGTGCCAGCAGCTTACGACGGTCGGAAAAAGAGACCCAGTACTTC

clone_size: .
j_call: TRBJ2-4
v_call: TRBV20-1
d_call: TRBD2
cdr3_aa: CSAAGGAGRAKNIQYF
cdr3_nt: TGCAGTGCTGCTGGGGGAGCGGGGAGGGCCAAAAACATTCAGTACTTC

clone_size: .
j_call: TRBJ1-2
v_call: TRBV5-1
d_call: .
cdr3_aa: CASSLEHRSYGYTF
cdr3_nt: TGCGCCAGCAGCTTGGAGCACAGGAGCTATGGCTACACCTTC

clone_size: .
j_call: TRBJ2-2
v_call: TRBV7-3
d_call: .
cdr3_aa: CASSLVGHNTGELFF
cdr3_nt: TGTGCCAGCAGCTTAGTGGGTCACAACACCGGGGAGCTGTTTTTT

clone_size: many
j_call: TRBJ2-3
v_call: TRBV29-1
d_call: TRBD1
cdr3_aa: CSAWTGAADTQYF
cdr3_nt: TGCAGCGCCTGGACAGGGGCGGCAGATACGCAGTATTTT

clone_size: .
j_call: TRBJ2-5
v_call: TRBV12-3/TRBV12-4
d_call: TRBD2
cdr3_aa: CATTTSGGGETQYF
cdr3_nt: TGTGCCACCACGACTAGCGGGGGGGGAGAGACCCAGTACTTC

clone_size: many
j_call: TRBJ2-1
v_call: TRBV12-3/TRBV12-4
d_call: .
cdr3_aa: CASSLGGGQSKQFF
cdr3_nt: TGTGCCAGCAGTTTAGGGGGTGGGCAGAGTAAGCAGTTCTTC

clone_size: medium-sized
j_call: TRBJ2-7
v_call: TRBV15
d_call: .
cdr3_aa: CATSSGVLNYEQYF
cdr3_nt: TGTGCTACCAGCAGTGGGGTCTTAAACTACGAGCAGTACTTC

clone_size: .
j_call: TRBJ2-3
v_call: TRBV2
d_call: TRBD2
cdr3_aa: CASSELAGGSDTQYF
cdr3_nt: TGTGCCAGCAGTGAACTAGCGGGGGGGTCAGATACGCAGTATTTT

clone_size: many
j_call: TRBJ2-5
v_call: TRBV20-1
d_call: .
cdr3_aa: CSARDVSSQETQYF
cdr3_nt: TGCAGTGCTAGAGATGTCAGTAGCCAAGAGACCCAGTACTTC

clone_size: many
j_call: TRBJ2-1
v_call: TRBV4-1
d_call: .
cdr3_aa: CASSPPGVASYNEQFF
cdr3_nt: TGCGCCAGCAGCCCGCCAGGCGTAGCCTCCTACAATGAGCAGTTCTTC

clone_size: many
j_call: TRBJ1-3
v_call: TRBV5-6
d_call: .
cdr3_aa: CASSLDNRISGNTIYF
cdr3_nt: TGTGCCAGCAGCTTAGACAACCGGATTTCTGGAAACACCATATATTTT

clone_size: many
j_call: TRBJ2-7
v_call: TRBV20-1
d_call: TRBD1
cdr3_aa: CSAPGPRGGNNEQYF
cdr3_nt: TGCAGTGCTCCCGGGCCCCGAGGGGGCAACAACGAGCAGTACTTC

clone_size: many
j_call: TRBJ2-7
v_call: TRBV20-1
d_call: TRBD1
cdr3_aa: CSARDRGLTSRAEQYF
cdr3_nt: TGCAGTGCCAGGGACAGGGGGTTAACCTCAAGAGCCGAGCAGTACTTC

clone_size: many
j_call: TRBJ2-2
v_call: TRBV7-2
d_call: .
cdr3_aa: CASSLDPGRAGELFF
cdr3_nt: TGTGCCAGCAGCTTAGACCCAGGCCGCGCCGGGGAGCTGTTTTTT

clone_size: many
j_call: TRBJ2-7
v_call: TRBV10-2
d_call: TRBD1
cdr3_aa: CASRTTGTGVAVEQYF
cdr3_nt: TGCGCCAGCAGGACCACCGGGACAGGGGTCGCGGTGGAGCAGTACTTC

clone_size: many
j_call: TRBJ2-7
v_call: TRBV4-1
d_call: TRBD2
cdr3_aa: CASSQGPGGGNAYEQYF
cdr3_nt: TGCGCCAGCAGCCAAGGCCCGGGGGGGGGCAACGCGTACGAGCAGTACTTC

clone_size: many
j_call: TRBJ2-7
v_call: TRBV4-1
d_call: .
cdr3_aa: CASSQVLRSYEQYF
cdr3_nt: TGCGCCAGCAGCCAAGTTCTGCGATCCTACGAGCAGTACTTC